These T cell receptor beta chains were read from a single sample in a study of tumor-infiltrating lymphocytes in glioblastoma multiforme. TCRdb re-derived calls from the multiplex PCR reads in MiXCR, one entry per CDR3 protein. The sample holds over 10,000 distinct CDR3 sequences, roughly 70% seen once. Sample: brain tumor tissue. All receptors come from a male donor with glioblastoma. Both conserved end residues are part of each CDR3.

TRBJ2-1 | TRBV20-1 | 14 | CSARDGAGMYEKFF
TRBJ2-3 | TRBV12-3/TRBV12-4 | 15 | CASSVLAGGSGTQYF
TRBJ1-1 | TRBV2 | 14 | CASSERLGGTEAFF
TRBJ1-2 | TRBV19 | 14 | CASIPRGPVGGYTF
TRBJ2-3 | TRBV7-9 | 16 | CASSFERESVTDTQYF
TRBJ2-3 | TRBV11-2 | 15 | CASRWKGQRPDTQYF
TRBJ2-5 | TRBV12-3/TRBV12-4 | 11 | CASRGTGAQYF
TRBJ2-2 | TRBV11-2 | 13 | CASSRVVGGELFF
TRBJ2-3 | TRBV28 | 15 | CASSSRTPGADTQYF
TRBJ2-5 | TRBV12-3/TRBV12-4 | 15 | CASTFVGLEEETQYF
TRBJ2-7 | TRBV20-1 | 11 | CSAGQTGKQYF
TRBJ2-6 | TRBV6-2/TRBV6-3 | 16 | CASSRDGAGGANVLTF
TRBJ2-3 | TRBV5-4 | 15 | CATSLSGSSGDTQYF
TRBJ2-1 | TRBV5-1 | 16 | CASSLVGTGGDHEQFF
TRBJ2-1 | TRBV6-4 | 15 | CASSPTSGIRNEQFF
TRBJ2-3 | TRBV5-6 | 13 | CASSLVAADTQYF
TRBJ2-3 | TRBV28 | 16 | CASSRNRGPSTDTQYF
TRBJ2-7 | TRBV4-1 | 15 | CASSRYSGRIYEQYF
TRBJ2-7 | TRBV5-6 | 15 | CASSLGVTMAYEQYF
TRBJ2-1 | TRBV13 | 16 | CASSTRLAERHNQQFF
TRBJ2-7 | TRBV11-2 | 15 | CASSPRLAGFYEQYF
TRBJ1-1 | TRBV4-1 | 15 | CASRLTSLSNTEAFF